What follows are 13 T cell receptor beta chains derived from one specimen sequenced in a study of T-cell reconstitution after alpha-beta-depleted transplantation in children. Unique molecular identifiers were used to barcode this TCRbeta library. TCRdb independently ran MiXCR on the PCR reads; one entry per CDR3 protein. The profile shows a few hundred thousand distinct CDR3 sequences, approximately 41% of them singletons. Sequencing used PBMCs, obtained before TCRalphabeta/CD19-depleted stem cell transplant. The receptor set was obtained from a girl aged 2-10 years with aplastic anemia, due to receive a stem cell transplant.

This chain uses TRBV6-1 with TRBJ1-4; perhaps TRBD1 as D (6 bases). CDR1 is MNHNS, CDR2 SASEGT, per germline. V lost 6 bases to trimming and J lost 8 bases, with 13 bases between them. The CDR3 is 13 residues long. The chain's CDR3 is CASSSGVEEKLFF. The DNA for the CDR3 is TGTGCCAGCAGCTCAGGGGTCGAAGAAAAACTGTTTTTT.

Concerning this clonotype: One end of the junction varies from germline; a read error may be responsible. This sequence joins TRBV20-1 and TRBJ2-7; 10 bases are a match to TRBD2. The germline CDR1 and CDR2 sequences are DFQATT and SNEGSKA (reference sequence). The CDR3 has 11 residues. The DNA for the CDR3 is TGCAGTGCTAGAACTAGCGGGACCGTGAACTTC. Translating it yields CSARTSGTVNF.

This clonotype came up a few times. CDR3 sequence reads: CASSVQGPTEAFF. The CDR3 coding sequence is TGTGCCAGCAGTGTCCAGGGGCCCACTGAAGCTTTCTTT. V is TRBV6-1 and J is TRBJ1-1, with D possibly being TRBD1 (6 bases). This CDR3 has 13 amino acids. Germline V gives CDR1 MNHNS, CDR2 SASEGT. The ends were cut back, 4 bases at V and 4 bases at J, with 10 bases in the middle.

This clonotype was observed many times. The CDR3 loop is CASSPPGTGRASYNEQFF. Written as DNA, the CDR3 is TGTGCCAGCAGCCCCCCCGGGACAGGGAGGGCATCCTACAATGAGCAGTTCTTC. The V and J genes are TRBV14 and TRBJ2-1, with 9 bases that match TRBD1. From germline, CDR1 is SGHDN and CDR2 FVKESK. The CDR3 has 18 amino acids. The V gene end was trimmed by 4 bases and the J gene end by 1 base; junction bases not matched to a gene: 11.

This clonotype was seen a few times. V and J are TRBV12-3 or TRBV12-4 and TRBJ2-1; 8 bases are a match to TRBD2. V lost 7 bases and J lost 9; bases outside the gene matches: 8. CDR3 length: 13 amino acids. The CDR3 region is CASTQTSVGEQFF. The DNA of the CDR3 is TGTGCCAGCACCCAGACTAGCGTGGGTGAGCAGTTCTTC.

The CDR3 DNA sequence: TGCAGCGTTGTAGCGGGCCTAGGAGGCCGCACAGATACGCAGTATTTT. Translated: CSVVAGLGGRTDTQYF. The chain recombines TRBV29-1 with TRBJ2-3; 7 nucleotides align to TRBD2. The V gene's germline CDR1 is SQVTM and CDR2 ANQGSEA. Unmatched junction bases numbered 11, after V lost 4 bases and J lost 1 base. This CDR3 comprises 16 residues.

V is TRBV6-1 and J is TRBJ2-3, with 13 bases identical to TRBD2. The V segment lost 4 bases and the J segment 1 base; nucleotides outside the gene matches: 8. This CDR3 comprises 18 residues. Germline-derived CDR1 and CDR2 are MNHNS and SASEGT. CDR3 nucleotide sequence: TGTGCCAGCAGTGCCGGGACTAGCGGGACGAGCGGCACAGATACGCAGTATTTT. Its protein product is CASSAGTSGTSGTDTQYF.

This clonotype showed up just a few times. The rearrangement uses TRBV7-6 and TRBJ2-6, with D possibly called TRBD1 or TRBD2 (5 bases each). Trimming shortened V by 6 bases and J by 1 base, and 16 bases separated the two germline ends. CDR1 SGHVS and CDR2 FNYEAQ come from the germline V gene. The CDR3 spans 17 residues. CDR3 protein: CASSYGAGGSGANVLTF. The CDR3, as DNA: TGTGCCAGCAGTTACGGGGCAGGAGGATCTGGGGCCAACGTCCTGACTTTC.

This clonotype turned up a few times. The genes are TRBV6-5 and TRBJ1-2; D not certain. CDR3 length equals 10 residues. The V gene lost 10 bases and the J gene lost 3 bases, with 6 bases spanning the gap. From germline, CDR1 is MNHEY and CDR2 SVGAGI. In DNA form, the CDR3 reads TGTGCCACCCGCGACTATGGCTACACCTTC. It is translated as CATRDYGYTF.

The chain's CDR3 is CATSPDRGIGAEQYF. The CDR3 bases are TGTGCCACCAGCCCAGATAGGGGCATTGGGGCCGAGCAGTACTTC. The chain joins TRBV15 to TRBJ2-7, with D perhaps TRBD1 (5 bases). Deletions cut 5 bases from V and 6 bases from J, with 20 bases between. The CDR3 loop spans 15 amino acids. Germline loops: CDR1 LNHNV, CDR2 YYDKDF (reference sequence).

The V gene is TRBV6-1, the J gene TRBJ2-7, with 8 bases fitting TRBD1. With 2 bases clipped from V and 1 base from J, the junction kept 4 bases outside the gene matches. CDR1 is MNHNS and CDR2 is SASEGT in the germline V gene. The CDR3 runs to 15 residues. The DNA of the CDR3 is TGTGCCAGCAGTGAAATAACAGGGGGATCCTACGAGCAGTACTTC. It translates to CASSEITGGSYEQYF.

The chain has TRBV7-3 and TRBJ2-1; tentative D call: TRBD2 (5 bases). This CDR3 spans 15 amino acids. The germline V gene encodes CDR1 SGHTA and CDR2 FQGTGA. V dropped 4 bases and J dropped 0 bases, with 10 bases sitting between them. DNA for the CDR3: TGTGCCAGCAGCTCTGGACGGGGCTCCTACAATGAGCAGTTCTTC. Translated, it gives CASSSGRGSYNEQFF.

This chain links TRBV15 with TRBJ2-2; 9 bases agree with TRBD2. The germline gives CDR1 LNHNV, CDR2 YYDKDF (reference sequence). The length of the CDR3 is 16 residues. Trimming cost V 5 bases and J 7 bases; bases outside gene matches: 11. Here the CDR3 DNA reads TGTGCCACCAGCGAGAGGATCGGGACTAGCATCGGGGAGCTGTTTTTT. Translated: CATSERIGTSIGELFF.